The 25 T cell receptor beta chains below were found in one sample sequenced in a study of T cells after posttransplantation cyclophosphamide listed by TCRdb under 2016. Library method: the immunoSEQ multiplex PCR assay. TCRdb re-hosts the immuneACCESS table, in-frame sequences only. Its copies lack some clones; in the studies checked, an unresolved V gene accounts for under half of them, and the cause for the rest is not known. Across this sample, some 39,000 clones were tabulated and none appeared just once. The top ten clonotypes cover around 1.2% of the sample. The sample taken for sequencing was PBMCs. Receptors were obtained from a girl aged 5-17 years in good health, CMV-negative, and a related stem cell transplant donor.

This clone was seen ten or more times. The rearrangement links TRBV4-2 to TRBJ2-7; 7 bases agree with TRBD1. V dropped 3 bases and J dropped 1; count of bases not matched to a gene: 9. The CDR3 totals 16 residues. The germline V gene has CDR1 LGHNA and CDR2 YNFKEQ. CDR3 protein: CASSQSMRGLSYEQYF. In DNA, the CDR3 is TGTGCCAGCAGCCAGTCTATGAGGGGGCTATCCTACGAGCAGTACTTC.

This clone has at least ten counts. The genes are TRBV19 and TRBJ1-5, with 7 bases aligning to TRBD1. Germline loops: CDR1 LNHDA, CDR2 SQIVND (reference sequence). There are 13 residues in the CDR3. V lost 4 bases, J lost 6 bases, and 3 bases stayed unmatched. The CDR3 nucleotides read TGTGCCAGTAGTAGGGACAGTACTCAGCCCCAGCATTTT. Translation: CASSRDSTQPQHF.

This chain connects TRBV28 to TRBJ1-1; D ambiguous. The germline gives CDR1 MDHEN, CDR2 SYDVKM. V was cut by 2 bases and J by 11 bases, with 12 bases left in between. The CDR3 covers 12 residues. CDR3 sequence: CASSLDSRFAFF. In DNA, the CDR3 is TGTGCCAGCAGTTTAGATTCGAGGTTTGCTTTCTTT. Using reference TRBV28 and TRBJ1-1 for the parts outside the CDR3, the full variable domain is DVKVTQSSRYLVKRTGEKVFLECVQDMDHENMFWYRQDPGLGLRLIYFSYDVKMKEKGDIPEGYSVSREKKERFSLILESASTNQTSMYLCASSLDSRFAFFGQGTRLTVV.

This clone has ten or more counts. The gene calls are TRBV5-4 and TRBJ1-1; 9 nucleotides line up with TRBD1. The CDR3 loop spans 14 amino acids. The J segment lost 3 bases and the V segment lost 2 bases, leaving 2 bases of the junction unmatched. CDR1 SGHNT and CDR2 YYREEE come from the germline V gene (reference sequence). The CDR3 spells CASSLQGAYTEAFF. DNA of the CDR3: TGTGCCAGCAGCTTACAGGGGGCCTACACTGAAGCTTTCTTT.

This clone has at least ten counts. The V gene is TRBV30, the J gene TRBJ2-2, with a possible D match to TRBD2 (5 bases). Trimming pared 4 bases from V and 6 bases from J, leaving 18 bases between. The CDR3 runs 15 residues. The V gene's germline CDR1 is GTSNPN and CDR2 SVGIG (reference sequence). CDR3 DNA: TGTGCCTGGAAACTTGGGAGTAGTCCCCCCGGGGAGCTGTTTTTT. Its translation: CAWKLGSSPPGELFF. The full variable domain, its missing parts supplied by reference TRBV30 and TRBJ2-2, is SQTIHQWPATLVQPVGSPLSLECTVEGTSNPNLYWYRQAAGRGLQLLFYSVGIGQISSEVPQNLSASRPQDRQFILSSKKLLLSDSGFYLCAWKLGSSPPGELFFGEGSRLTVL.

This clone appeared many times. CDR3 in DNA: TGTGCCAGCTCACCTAGGGAGGAGACCCAGTACTTC. Translation: CASSPREETQYF. V gene TRBV18 combines with J gene TRBJ2-5, with a tentative D call TRBD2 (5 bases). The CDR3 extends over 12 amino acids. CDR1 KGHSH and CDR2 LQKENI come from the germline V gene. V lost 3 bases to trimming and J lost 5 bases, with 7 bases between them.

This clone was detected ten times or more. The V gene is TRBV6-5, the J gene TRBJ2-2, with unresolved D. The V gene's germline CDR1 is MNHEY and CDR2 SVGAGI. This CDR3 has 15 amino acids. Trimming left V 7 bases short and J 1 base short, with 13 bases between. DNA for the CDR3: TGTGCCAGCAATCGCATACCGGTGAACACCGGGGAGCTGTTTTTT. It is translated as CASNRIPVNTGELFF.

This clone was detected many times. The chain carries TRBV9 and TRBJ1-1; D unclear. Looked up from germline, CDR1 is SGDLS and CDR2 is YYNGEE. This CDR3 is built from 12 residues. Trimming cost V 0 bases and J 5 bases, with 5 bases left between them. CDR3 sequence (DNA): TGTGCCAGCAGCGTAGTAGAAACTGAAGCTTTCTTT. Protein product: CASSVVETEAFF.

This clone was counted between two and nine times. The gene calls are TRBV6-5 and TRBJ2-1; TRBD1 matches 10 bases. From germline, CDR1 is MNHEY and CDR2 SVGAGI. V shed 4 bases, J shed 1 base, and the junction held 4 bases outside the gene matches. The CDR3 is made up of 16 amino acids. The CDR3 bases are TGTGCCAGCAGTTCGCCGGGACAGGGGTCCTACAATGAGCAGTTCTTC. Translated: CASSSPGQGSYNEQFF.

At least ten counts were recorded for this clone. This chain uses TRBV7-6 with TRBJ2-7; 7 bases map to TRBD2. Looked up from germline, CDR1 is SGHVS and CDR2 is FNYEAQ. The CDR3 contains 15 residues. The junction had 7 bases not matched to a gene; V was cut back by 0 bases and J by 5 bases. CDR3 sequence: CASSLAAGARNEQYF. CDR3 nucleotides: TGTGCCAGCAGCTTAGCGGCGGGAGCTAGAAACGAGCAGTACTTC.

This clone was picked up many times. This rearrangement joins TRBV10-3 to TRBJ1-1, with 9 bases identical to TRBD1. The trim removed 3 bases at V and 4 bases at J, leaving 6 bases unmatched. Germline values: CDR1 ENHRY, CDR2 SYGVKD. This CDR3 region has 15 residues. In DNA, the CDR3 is TGTGCCATCAGTGACTTGACAGGGGGTAGCACTGAAGCTTTCTTT. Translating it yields CAISDLTGGSTEAFF.

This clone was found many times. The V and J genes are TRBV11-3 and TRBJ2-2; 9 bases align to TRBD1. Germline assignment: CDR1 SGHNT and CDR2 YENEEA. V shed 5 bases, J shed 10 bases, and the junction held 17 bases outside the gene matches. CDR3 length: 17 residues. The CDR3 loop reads CASSPETGGTPLEELFF. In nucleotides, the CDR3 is TGTGCCAGCAGCCCGGAGACAGGGGGAACCCCCTTGGAGGAGCTGTTTTTT.

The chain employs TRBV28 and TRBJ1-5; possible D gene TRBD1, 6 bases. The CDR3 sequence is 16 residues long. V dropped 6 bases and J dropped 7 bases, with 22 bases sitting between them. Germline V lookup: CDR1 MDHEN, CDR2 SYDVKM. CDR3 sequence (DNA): TGTGCCAGCAGAGGTACAGGGAAGTTAATCTGGCAGCCCCAGCATTTT. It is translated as CASRGTGKLIWQPQHF.

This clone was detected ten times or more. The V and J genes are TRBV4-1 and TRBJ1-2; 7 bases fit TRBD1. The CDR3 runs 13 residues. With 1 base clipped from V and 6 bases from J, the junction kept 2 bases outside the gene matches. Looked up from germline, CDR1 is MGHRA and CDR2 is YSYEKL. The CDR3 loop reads CASSQGTGDGYTF. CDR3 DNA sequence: TGCGCCAGCAGCCAAGGTACAGGGGATGGCTACACCTTC.

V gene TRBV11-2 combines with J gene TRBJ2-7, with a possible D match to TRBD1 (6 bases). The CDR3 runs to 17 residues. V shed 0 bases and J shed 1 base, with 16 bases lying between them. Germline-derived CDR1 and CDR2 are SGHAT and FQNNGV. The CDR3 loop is CASSLDSAGAFSYEQYF. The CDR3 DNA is TGTGCCAGCAGCTTAGATTCCGCAGGGGCCTTTTCCTACGAGCAGTACTTC.

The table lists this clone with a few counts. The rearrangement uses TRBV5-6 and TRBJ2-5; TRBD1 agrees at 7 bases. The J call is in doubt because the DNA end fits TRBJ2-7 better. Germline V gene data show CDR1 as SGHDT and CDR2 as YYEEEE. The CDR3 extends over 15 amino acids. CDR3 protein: CASSTWGQRSYEQYF. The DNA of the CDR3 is TGTGCCAGCAGCACATGGGGACAGAGAAGCTACGAGCAGTACTTC.

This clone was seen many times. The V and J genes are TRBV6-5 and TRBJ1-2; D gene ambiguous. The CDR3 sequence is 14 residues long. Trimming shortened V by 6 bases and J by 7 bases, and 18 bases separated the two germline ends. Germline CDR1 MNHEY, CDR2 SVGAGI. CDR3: CASSHPTVSGGYTF. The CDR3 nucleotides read TGTGCCAGCAGCCATCCGACGGTCTCGGGTGGCTACACCTTC.

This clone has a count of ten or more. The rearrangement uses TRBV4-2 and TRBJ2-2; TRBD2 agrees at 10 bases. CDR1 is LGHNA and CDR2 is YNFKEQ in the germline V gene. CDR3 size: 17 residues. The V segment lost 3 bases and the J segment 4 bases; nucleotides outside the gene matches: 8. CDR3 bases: TGTGCCAGCAGCCAGATCGAACTAGCGGGAATCACCGGGGAGCTGTTTTTT. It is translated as CASSQIELAGITGELFF.

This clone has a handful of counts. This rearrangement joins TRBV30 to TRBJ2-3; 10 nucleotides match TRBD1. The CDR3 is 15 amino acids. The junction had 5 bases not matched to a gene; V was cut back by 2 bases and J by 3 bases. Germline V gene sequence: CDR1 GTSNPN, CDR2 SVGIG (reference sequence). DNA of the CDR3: TGTGCCTGGAGTTTTGGGGGACAGGGGACAGATACGCAGTATTTT. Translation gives CAWSFGGQGTDTQYF.

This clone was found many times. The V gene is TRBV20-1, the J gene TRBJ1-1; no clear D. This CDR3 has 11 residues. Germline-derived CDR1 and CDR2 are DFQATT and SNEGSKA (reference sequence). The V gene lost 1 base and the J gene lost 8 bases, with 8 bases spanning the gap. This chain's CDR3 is CSARAGLEAFF. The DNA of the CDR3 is TGCAGTGCTAGAGCTGGGCTAGAAGCTTTCTTT.

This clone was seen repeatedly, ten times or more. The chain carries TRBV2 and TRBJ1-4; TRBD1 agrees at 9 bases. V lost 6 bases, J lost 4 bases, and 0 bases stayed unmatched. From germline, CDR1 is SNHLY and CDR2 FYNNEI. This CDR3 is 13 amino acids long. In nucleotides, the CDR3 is TGTGCCAGCAGGGGACAGGGTAATGAAAAACTGTTTTTT. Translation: CASRGQGNEKLFF.

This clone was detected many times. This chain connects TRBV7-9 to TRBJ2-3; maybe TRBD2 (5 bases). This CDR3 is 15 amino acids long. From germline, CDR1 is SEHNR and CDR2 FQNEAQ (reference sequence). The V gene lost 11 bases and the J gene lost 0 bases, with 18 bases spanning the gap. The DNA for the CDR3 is TGTGCCGAGGAGAGGGAAACAAGTAGCACAGATACGCAGTATTTT. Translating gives CAEERETSSTDTQYF.

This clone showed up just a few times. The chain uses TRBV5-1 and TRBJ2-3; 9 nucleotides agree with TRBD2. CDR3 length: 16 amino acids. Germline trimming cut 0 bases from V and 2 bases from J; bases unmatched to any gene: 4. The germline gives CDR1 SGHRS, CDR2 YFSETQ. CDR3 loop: CASSLGLAEFTDTQYF. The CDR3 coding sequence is TGCGCCAGCAGCTTGGGACTAGCGGAATTCACAGATACGCAGTATTTT.

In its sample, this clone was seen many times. CDR3 loop: CASSLGQGGNTIYF. In nucleotides, the CDR3 is TGTGCCAGCAGTCTCGGACAGGGAGGAAACACCATATATTTT. V usage is TRBV2 and J usage is TRBJ1-3; TRBD1 matches at 8 bases. Germline V gene lookup returns CDR1 SNHLY and CDR2 FYNNEI. The CDR3 has 14 residues. V shed 5 bases, J shed 4 bases, and the junction held 4 bases outside the gene matches.

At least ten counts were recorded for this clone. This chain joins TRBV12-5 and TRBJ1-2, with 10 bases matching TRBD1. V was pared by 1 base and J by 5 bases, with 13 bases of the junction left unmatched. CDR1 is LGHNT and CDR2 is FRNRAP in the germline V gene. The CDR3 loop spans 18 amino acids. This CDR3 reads CASGLDVKIPGQGYGYTF. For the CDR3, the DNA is TGTGCTAGTGGTTTGGACGTGAAAATTCCGGGACAGGGGTATGGCTACACCTTC.